One and the same sample provided the 2 T cell receptor beta chains below, sequenced in a study of CD8+ T cells in alopecia areata. cDNA prepared by RNA extraction and subsequent reverse transcription served as the template for sequencing. Only in-frame clones appear in the TCRdb table, and some are missing; sequencing was by immunoSEQ multiplex PCR. The data show about 200,000 clones, with more than 30% seen just once and almost 0.5% held by the top ten. Treatment indicated: oral pan-JAK inhibitor, 5-10 mg twice daily. The source was CD4+ T cells sorted from blood, collected between weeks 30 and 35, from a patient treated with tofacitinib. These TCRs come from a human donor with alopecia areata.

The V gene is TRBV10-3, the J gene TRBJ2-7; TRBD2 might be the D (5 bases). This CDR3 spans 11 amino acids. The germline CDR1 and CDR2 sequences are ENHRY and SYGVKD. The V and J ends lost 5 bases and 4 bases respectively, with 6 bases between them. CDR3 sequence reads: CAISREYEQYF. CDR3 bases: TGTGCCATCAGTAGGGAGTACGAGCAGTACTTC.

The genes are TRBV4-1 and TRBJ1-5; D not certain. The CDR3 has 16 residues. Germline V gene sequence: CDR1 MGHRA, CDR2 YSYEKL. Trimming left V 0 bases short and J 2 bases short, with 11 bases between. CDR3 sequence: CASSQDFRQGNQPQHF. In nucleotides, the CDR3 is TGCGCCAGCAGCCAAGATTTCCGACAAGGCAATCAGCCCCAGCATTTT.